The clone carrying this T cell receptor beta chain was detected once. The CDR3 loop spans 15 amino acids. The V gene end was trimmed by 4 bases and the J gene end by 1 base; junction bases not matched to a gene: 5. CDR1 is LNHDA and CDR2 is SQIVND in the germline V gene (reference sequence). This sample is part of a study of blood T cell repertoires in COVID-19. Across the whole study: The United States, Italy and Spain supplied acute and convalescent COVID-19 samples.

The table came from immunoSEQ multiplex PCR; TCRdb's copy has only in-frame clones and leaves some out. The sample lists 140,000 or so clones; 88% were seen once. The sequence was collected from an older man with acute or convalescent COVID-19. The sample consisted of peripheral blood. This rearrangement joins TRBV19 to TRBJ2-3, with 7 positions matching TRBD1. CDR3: CASSTHGQGTDTQYF. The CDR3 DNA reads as TGTGCCAGTAGTACCCACGGACAGGGCACAGATACGCAGTATTTT.